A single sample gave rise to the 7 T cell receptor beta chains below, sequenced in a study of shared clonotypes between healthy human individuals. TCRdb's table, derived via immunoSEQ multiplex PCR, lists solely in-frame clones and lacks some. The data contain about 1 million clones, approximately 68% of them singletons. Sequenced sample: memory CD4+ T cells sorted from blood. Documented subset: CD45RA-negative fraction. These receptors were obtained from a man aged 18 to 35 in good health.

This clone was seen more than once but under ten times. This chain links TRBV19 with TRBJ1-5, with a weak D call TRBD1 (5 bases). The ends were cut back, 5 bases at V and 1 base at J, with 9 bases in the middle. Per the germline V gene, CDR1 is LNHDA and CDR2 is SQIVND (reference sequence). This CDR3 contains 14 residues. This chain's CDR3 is CASSGAGSNQPQHF. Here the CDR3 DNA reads TGTGCCAGTAGTGGCGCAGGGAGCAATCAGCCCCAGCATTTT.

The DNA for the CDR3 is TGTGCCAGCTCACCACCAACCACAGGGACTGAAGCTTTCTTT. The encoded protein is CASSPPTTGTEAFF. This chain joins TRBV18 and TRBJ1-1, with a weak D call TRBD1 (6 bases). The CDR3 covers 14 residues. V lost 0 bases, J lost 5 bases, and 10 bases lay in between. Germline CDR1 and CDR2: KGHSH and LQKENI. The full variable domain, rest sourced from reference TRBV18 and TRBJ1-1, is NAGVMQNPRHLVRRRGQEARLRCSPMKGHSHVYWYRQLPEEGLKFMVYLQKENIIDESGMPKERFSAEFPKEGPSILRIQQVVRGDSAAYFCASSPPTTGTEAFFGQGTRLTVV.

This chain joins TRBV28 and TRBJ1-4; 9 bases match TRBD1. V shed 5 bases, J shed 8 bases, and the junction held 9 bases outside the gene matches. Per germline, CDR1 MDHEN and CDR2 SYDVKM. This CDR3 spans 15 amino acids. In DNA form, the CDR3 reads TGTGCCAGCAGTACACAGGGGGCGACGAGGGAAAAACTGTTTTTT. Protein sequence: CASSTQGATREKLFF.

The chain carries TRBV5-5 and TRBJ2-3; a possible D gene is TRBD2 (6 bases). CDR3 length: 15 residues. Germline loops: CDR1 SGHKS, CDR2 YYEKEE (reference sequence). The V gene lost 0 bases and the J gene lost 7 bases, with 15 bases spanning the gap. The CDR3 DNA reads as TGTGCCAGCAGCTTGGAGGAGGGGCTAGCAAATACGCAGTATTTT. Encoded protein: CASSLEEGLANTQYF. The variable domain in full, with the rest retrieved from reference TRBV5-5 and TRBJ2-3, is DAGVTQSPTHLIKTRGQQVTLRCSPISGHKSVSWYQQVLGQGPQFIFQYYEKEERGRGNFPDRFSARQFPNYSSELNVNALLLGDSALYLCASSLEEGLANTQYFGPGTRLTVL.

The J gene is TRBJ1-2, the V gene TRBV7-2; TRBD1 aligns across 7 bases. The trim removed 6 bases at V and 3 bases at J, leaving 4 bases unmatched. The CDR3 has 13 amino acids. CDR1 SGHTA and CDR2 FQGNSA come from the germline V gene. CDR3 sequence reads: CASRSDRDYGYTF. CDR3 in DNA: TGTGCCAGCAGATCAGACAGGGACTATGGCTACACCTTC.

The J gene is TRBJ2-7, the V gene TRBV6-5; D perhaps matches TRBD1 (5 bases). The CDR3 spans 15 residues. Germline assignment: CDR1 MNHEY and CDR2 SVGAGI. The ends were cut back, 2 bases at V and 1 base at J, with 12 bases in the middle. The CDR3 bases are TGTGCCAGCAGTTACGGGCAGGGTTATTCCTACGAGCAGTACTTC. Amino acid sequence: CASSYGQGYSYEQYF.

The CDR3 is CARSELAEYNEQFF. The CDR3, as DNA: TGTGCCCGCTCGGAACTAGCGGAGTACAATGAGCAGTTCTTC. The chain carries TRBV6-4 and TRBJ2-1; 8 bases line up with TRBD2. CDR1 and CDR2 from the germline V gene are MRHNA and SNTAGT. This CDR3 spans 14 amino acids. Trimming took 11 bases from V and 4 from J; bases not matched to a gene: 10.